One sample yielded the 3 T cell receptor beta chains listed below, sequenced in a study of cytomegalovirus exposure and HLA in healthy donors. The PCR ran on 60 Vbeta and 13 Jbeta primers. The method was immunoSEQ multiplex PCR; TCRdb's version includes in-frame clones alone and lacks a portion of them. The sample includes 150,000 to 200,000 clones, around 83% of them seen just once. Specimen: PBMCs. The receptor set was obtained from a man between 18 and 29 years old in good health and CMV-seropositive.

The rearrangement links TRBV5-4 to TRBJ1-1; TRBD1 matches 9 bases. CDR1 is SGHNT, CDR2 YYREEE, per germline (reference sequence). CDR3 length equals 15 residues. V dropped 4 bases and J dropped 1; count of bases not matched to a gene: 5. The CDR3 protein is CASSPRTGENTEAFF. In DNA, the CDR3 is TGTGCCAGCAGCCCTAGGACAGGGGAGAACACTGAAGCTTTCTTT.

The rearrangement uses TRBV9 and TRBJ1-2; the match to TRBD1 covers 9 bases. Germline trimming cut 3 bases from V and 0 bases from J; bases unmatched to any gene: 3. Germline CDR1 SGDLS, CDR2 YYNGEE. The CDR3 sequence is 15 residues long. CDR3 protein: CASSAGQGTNYGYTF. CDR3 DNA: TGTGCCAGCAGCGCCGGACAGGGGACTAACTATGGCTACACCTTC.

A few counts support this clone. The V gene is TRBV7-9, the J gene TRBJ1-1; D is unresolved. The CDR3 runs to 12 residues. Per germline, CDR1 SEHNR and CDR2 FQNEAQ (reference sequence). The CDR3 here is CATNKQNTEAFF. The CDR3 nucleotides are TGTGCAACCAATAAGCAGAACACTGAAGCTTTCTTT.